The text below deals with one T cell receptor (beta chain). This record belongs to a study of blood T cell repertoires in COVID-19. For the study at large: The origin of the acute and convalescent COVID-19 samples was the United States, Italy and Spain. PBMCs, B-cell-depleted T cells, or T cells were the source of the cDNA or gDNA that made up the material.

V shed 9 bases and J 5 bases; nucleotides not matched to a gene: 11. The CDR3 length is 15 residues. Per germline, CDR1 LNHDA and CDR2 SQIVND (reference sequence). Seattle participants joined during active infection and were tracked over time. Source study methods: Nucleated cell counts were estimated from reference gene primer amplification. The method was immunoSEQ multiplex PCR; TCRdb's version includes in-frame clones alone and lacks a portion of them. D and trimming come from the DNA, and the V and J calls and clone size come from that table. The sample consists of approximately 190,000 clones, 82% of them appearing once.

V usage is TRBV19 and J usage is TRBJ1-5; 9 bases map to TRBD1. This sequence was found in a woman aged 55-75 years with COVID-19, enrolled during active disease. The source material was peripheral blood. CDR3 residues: CASSDRGRGHQPQHF. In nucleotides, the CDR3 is TGTGCCAGCTCCGACAGGGGGAGGGGTCATCAGCCCCAGCATTTT.